Below, one TCR beta chain is given with its context. Its antigen is unidentified. Sequencing was performed with immunoSEQ multiplex PCR; in TCRdb, only in-frame clones are kept and a portion is missing. Of about 79,000 clones listed, roughly three fifths are singletons. This sample was taken from a study of shared clonotypes between healthy human individuals. Study-level points and caveats: Represented genetic and exposure-history diversity was restricted by having few donors. A reduction in generation probabilities was seen for non-shared clonotypes relative to those shared by all four donors.

The CDR3 is 18 amino acids. Germline CDR1 reads MNHEY; CDR2 reads SMNVEV (reference sequence). V shed 5 bases and J 0 bases; nucleotides not matched to a gene: 12. This receptor was identified in a man aged 30-40 years in good health. The source material was memory CD8+ T cells sorted from blood. Noted subset: CD45RO+ cells pooled with CCR7-negative TemRA cells. The chain carries TRBV27 and TRBJ2-3, with 9 positions matching TRBD2. CDR3 sequence (DNA): TGTGCCAGCAGTCTAGTCGGGGCTAGCGGGGCTAGCACAGATACGCAGTATTTT. Protein: CASSLVGASGASTDTQYF.